This T cell receptor beta chain was captured by sequencing in a study of beta chain features in type 1 diabetes. General study results and limits: Moderate yet significant TCRB CDR3 shortening was seen in Type 1 diabetes patients in all four CD4+ subsets.

Turning to this clone: The target antigen is unknown.

Isolated RNA was reverse transcribed in full, so expressed TCRB transcripts were sequenced. Assay: immunoSEQ multiplex PCR; the TCRdb copy retains only in-frame clones and omits some. The sample consists of about 700,000 clones, 13% of them appearing once. V shed 4 bases and J shed 2 bases, with 12 bases lying between them. Germline-derived CDR1 and CDR2 are MGHRA and YSYEKL. The CDR3 is 14 residues long. This TCR came from a man younger than 35 with type 1 diabetes. The V gene is TRBV4-1, the J gene TRBJ2-7; D tentatively reads TRBD1 or TRBD2 (5 bases each). Sequencing was carried out using naive CD4+ T cells from blood. This CDR3 reads CASSLGAGTYEQYF. In nucleotides, the CDR3 is TGCGCCAGCAGCCTTGGGGCGGGTACCTACGAGCAGTACTTC.